This T cell receptor beta chain came from a study of T cells in Graves' hyperthyroidism and ophthalmopathy. For the study at large: Peripheral blood collection took place at initial diagnosis, before any treatment. Study-level findings and limits: Expanded thyroid clonotypes (above 0.001) were mostly also found in blood.

From RNA transcripts, TCR beta CDR3 regions were amplified. HTBI primers drove first-round RT-PCR of the TCR CDR3. TCRdb called the multiplex PCR reads again in MiXCR, with one record for every CDR3 protein. Of hundreds of thousands of distinct CDR3 sequences listed, 13% to 15% are singletons. This clonotype was counted only a few times. Its target is not known. Given a much more abundant clone one base away, this may be a read error. The final CDR3 position lacks the conserved phenylalanine or tryptophan, pointing to a likely read error. Germline lookup yields CDR1 MDHEN and CDR2 SYDVKM. The CDR3 totals 15 residues. V lost 5 bases and J lost 4; bases outside the gene matches: 9.

This clonotype was sampled from a woman between 50 and 59 years old with Graves' ophthalmopathy. Sequencing was performed on blood. The chain employs TRBV28 and TRBJ1-2, with 8 bases identical to TRBD1. CDR3 protein: CASSPRTGRVYGYTL. CDR3 nucleotides: TGTGCCAGCAGTCCTAGGACAGGGCGGGTCTATGGCTACACCCTC.